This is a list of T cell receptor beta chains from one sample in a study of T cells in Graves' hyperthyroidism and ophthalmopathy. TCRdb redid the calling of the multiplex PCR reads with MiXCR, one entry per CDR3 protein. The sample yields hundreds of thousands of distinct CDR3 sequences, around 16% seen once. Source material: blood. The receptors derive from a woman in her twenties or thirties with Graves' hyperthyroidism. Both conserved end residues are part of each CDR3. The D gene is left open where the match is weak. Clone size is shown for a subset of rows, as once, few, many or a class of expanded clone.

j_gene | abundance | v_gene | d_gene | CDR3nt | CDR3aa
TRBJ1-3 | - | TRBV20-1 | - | TGCAGTGCCAGAGCACAGATAAACACCATATATTTT | CSARAQINTIYF
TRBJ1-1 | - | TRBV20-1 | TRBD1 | TGCAGTGCTGGAGGCAAATGGGGACAGCGGCGGAACACTGAAGCTTTCTTT | CSAGGKWGQRRNTEAFF
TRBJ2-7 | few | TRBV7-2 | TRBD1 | TGTGCCAGCAGTCAAGACAGGGCTCAGGGCGAGCAGTACTTC | CASSQDRAQGEQYF
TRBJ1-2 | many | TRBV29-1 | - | TGCAGCGTTGAAGCGCAGGAGGATGGCTACACCTTC | CSVEAQEDGYTF
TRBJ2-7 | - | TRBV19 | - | TGTGCCAGTAGGAGGCAAGGGCCTCCCTACGAGCAGTACTTC | CASRRQGPPYEQYF
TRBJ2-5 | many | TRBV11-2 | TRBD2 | TGTGCCAGCAGCGGTGATACTAGCGGGAAGACCCAGTACTTC | CASSGDTSGKTQYF
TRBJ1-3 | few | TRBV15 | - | TGTGCCACCAGCAGCCAGGGTATAGGGTACTCTGGAAACACCATATATTTT | CATSSQGIGYSGNTIYF
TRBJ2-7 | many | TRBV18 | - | TGTGCCAGCTCACCAAGCGTGAGCTCCTACGAGCAGTACTTC | CASSPSVSSYEQYF
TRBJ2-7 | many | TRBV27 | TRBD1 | TGTGCCAGCAGTTTATCTGGGACAGCATTCTACGAGCAGTACTTC | CASSLSGTAFYEQYF
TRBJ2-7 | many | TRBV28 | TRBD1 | TGTGCCAGCAGTCCACCGACAGGGTACTACGAGCAGTACTTC | CASSPPTGYYEQYF
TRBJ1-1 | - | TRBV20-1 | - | TGCAGTGCTAGAGGCGTCCTATCGGGGGACACTGAAGCTTTCTTT | CSARGVLSGDTEAFF
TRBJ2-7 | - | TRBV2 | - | TGCGCCAGCAGCCAAGATTTCGCAGTACCCTACGAGCAGTACTTC | CASSQDFAVPYEQYF
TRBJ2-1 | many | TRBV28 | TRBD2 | TGTGCCAGCAGTCCCCAAACCTCTAGCGGGAGGGCCTACAATGAGCAGTTCTTC | CASSPQTSSGRAYNEQFF
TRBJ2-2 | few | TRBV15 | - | TGTGCCACCAGCTCCAGCGGAGGGAACACCGGGGAGCTGTTTTTT | CATSSSGGNTGELFF
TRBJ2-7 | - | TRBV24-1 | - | TGTGCCACCAGTGATCCGACGGGCAGGGACGAGCAGTACTTC | CATSDPTGRDEQYF
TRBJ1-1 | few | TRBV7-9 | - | TGTGCCAGCAGCTTACTCGAAGCTTTCTTT | CASSLLEAFF
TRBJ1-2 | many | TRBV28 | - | TGTGCCAGCAGCCCGCCGGAGGTTGGTGGCTACACCTTC | CASSPPEVGGYTF
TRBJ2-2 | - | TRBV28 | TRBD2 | TGTGCCAGCAGTTTAACGGCTAGCGGGAGACGAACCGGGGAGCTGTTTTTT | CASSLTASGRRTGELFF
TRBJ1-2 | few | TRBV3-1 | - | TGTGCCAGCAGCCAAGATGGCAGGGAGGGCTACACCTTC | CASSQDGREGYTF
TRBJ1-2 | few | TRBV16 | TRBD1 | TGTGCCAGCAGCCGGACCGGGACAGGGAATGGCTACACCTTC | CASSRTGTGNGYTF
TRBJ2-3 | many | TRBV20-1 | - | TGCAGTGCTAGAAAGGACCATACCTATACGCAGTATTTT | CSARKDHTYTQYF
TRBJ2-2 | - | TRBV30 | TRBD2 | TGTGCCTGGAGCGCCGGACTAGCGGGAGGGCCGGGCGGGGAGCTGTTTTTT | CAWSAGLAGGPGGELFF
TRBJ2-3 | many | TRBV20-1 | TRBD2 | TGCAGTGCTAGAGACCCTAGCGGGGGATTCACAGATACGCAGTATTTT | CSARDPSGGFTDTQYF
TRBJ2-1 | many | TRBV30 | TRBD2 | TGTGCCTGCCCGCGGGGGGTTTGGTACAATGAGCAGTTCTTC | CACPRGVWYNEQFF
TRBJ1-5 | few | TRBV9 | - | TGTGCCAGCAGCTCCACGGACGTATATCAGCCCCAGCACTTT | CASSSTDVYQPQHF
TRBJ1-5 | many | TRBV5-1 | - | TGCGCCAGCAGCTACTCGGGGTCTCCTAATCAGCCCCAGCATTTT | CASSYSGSPNQPQHF
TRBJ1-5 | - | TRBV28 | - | TGTGCCAGCTTCCAGAGGAGCAATCAGCCCCAGCATTTT | CASFQRSNQPQHF
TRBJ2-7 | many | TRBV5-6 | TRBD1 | TGTGCCAGCAGCGAAGGGACAGGCACTTTCTACGAGCAGTACTTC | CASSEGTGTFYEQYF
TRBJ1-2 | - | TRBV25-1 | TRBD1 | TGTGCCAGCAGTCCCCGGACAGGAAAGCATGGCTACACCTTC | CASSPRTGKHGYTF
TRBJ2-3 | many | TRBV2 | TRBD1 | TGTGCCAGCAGACAGGGGGCTAACACAGATACGCAGTATTTT | CASRQGANTDTQYF
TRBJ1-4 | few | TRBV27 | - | TGTGCCAGCAGTTTGGGTGGGGTAACTAATGAAAAACTGTTTTTT | CASSLGGVTNEKLFF
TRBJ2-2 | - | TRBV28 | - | TGTGCCAGCAGGATGGGGAACACCGGGGAGCTGTCTTTT | CASRMGNTGELSF
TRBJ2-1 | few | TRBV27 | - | TGTGCCAGCAGTCCTAGACGGCGTAGCTCCTACAATGAGCAGTTCTTC | CASSPRRRSSYNEQFF
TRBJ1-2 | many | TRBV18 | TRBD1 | TGTGCCAGCTCATCGGACAGGGGAGGAGGCTACACCTTC | CASSSDRGGGYTF
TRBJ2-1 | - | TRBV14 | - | TGTGCCAGCAGCCAGTACCCGCCCGGGCTCTCCTACAATGAGCAGTTCTTC | CASSQYPPGLSYNEQFF
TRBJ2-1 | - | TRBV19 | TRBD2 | TGTGCCAGTAGTATTCAACCTAGCGGGGTATACAATGAGCAGTTCTTC | CASSIQPSGVYNEQFF